A selection of T cell receptor beta chains follows, all from one sample in a study of T-cell reconstitution after alpha-beta-depleted transplantation in children. TCRdb used MiXCR to reprocess the PCR reads, holding one entry per CDR3 protein. Among around 60,000 distinct CDR3 sequences listed, 40% to 55% were seen once. Sequencing was performed on PBMCs, mostly from graft donor cells, taken 360 days after TCRalphabeta/CD19-depleted stem cell transplant. These receptors originate from a male patient younger than 18 who had a stem cell transplant for acute lymphoblastic leukemia, so the T cells may come from the graft donor. Each CDR3 is given with its conserved first and last residue. D genes are given only for firm matches. Not every row has a clone size; where given, it reads once, few, many or a size class.

V,D,size,J,DNA,CDR3
TRBV12-3/TRBV12-4,.,.,TRBJ2-4,TGTGCCAGCAGTTACCTGAATGGGGCCAAAAACATTCAGTACTTC,CASSYLNGAKNIQYF
TRBV7-9,.,.,TRBJ1-1,TGTGCCAGCAGCGTCGGGCGGGGGAACACTGAAGCTTTCTTT,CASSVGRGNTEAFF
TRBV12-3/TRBV12-4,TRBD1,few,TRBJ2-1,TGTGCCAGCAGTTTAGCCCGCCCGGACAGGGATGCCTACAATGAGCAGTTCTTC,CASSLARPDRDAYNEQFF
TRBV7-2,TRBD1,.,TRBJ2-2,TGTGCCAGCAGCTTAGTCTCAAACAGGGGGGAGGAGCTGTTTTTT,CASSLVSNRGEELFF
TRBV29-1,.,few,TRBJ2-2,TGCAGCGTTGGACCTCGTGCCGGGGAGCTGTTTTTT,CSVGPRAGELFF
TRBV5-1,.,.,TRBJ1-2,TGCGCCAGCAGGGCAGGCCTACCGACGTTAGCTAACTATGGCTACACCTTC,CASRAGLPTLANYGYTF
TRBV10-3,.,many,TRBJ2-6,TGTGCCATCAGCGAGGCTTTCTCTGGGGCCAACGTCCTGACTTTC,CAISEAFSGANVLTF
TRBV12-3/TRBV12-4,.,few,TRBJ2-1,TGTGCCAGCAGTTCTTCTAGCGCCCCGTACAATGAGCAGTTCTTC,CASSSSSAPYNEQFF
TRBV5-6,TRBD2,few,TRBJ2-7,TGTGCCAGCAGCCCGACTAGCGGGAGAGGCGAGCAGTACTTC,CASSPTSGRGEQYF
TRBV7-3,.,.,TRBJ2-1,TGTGCCAGCAGCTTCGCGGGGGCGAATTACAATGAGCAGTTCTTC,CASSFAGANYNEQFF
TRBV20-1,.,few,TRBJ2-1,TGCAGTGCTAGAGTCCCGGGGCGGAGTGTCTCCTACAATGAGCAGTTCTTC,CSARVPGRSVSYNEQFF
TRBV2,TRBD2,.,TRBJ2-3,TGTGCCAGCAGTGTTAAGCGGGAGGGGGACACAGATACGCAGTATTTT,CASSVKREGDTDTQYF
TRBV29-1,TRBD1,.,TRBJ1-1,TGCAGCGTTCGTCCCGGGACAGGGCCGAACACTGAAGCTTTCTTT,CSVRPGTGPNTEAFF
TRBV5-6,TRBD1,.,TRBJ1-2,TGTGCCAGCACCTCCCGGTGGGGGACAGTCGCTCCCTACACCTTC,CASTSRWGTVAPYTF
TRBV11-3,TRBD1,.,TRBJ2-5,TGTGCCAGCAGCTTTGAAGGGACAGGGGGCCAAGAGACCCAGTACTTC,CASSFEGTGGQETQYF
TRBV4-3,.,.,TRBJ1-5,TGCGCCAGCAGCCCAAGACAGGGCAATCAGCCCCAGCATTTT,CASSPRQGNQPQHF
TRBV2,.,few,TRBJ1-1,TGTGCCAGCAGTGCAGACTTGAACACTGAAGCTTTCTTT,CASSADLNTEAFF
TRBV20-1,.,once,TRBJ2-1,TGCAGTGCTATTTCCGGGCGTCGCTACAATGAGCAGTTCTTC,CSAISGRRYNEQFF
TRBV7-8,TRBD1,.,TRBJ2-7,TGTGCCAGCAGCCCTTTCGGACAGGATTACGAGCAGTACTTC,CASSPFGQDYEQYF
TRBV19,.,few,TRBJ2-4,TGTGCCAGCAGAGAAGGGATCGGGGCCCTCGCCAAAAACATTCAGTACTTC,CASREGIGALAKNIQYF
TRBV7-7,.,.,TRBJ1-4,TGTGCTAGCAGCCCTGGAATCCCAACGGCAACTAATGAAAAACTGTTTTTT,CASSPGIPTATNEKLFF
TRBV4-1,TRBD1,many,TRBJ2-4,TGCGCCAGCAGCCACCGGACAGGAATAAAAAACATTCAGTACTTC,CASSHRTGIKNIQYF
TRBV12-3/TRBV12-4,.,few,TRBJ1-1,TGTGCCAGCAGCTTCAACACTGAAGCTTTCTTT,CASSFNTEAFF
TRBV19,.,.,TRBJ1-1,TGTGCCTCAAGTACCCTGAACACTGAAGCTTTCTTT,CASSTLNTEAFF
TRBV7-8,.,.,TRBJ2-1,TGTGCCAGCAGAGAGGCAGGGCCCTACAATGAGCAGTTCTTC,CASREAGPYNEQFF
TRBV20-1,.,.,TRBJ2-5,TGCAGTGCTAGACTCCGTCGACACGGCGAGACCCAGTACTTC,CSARLRRHGETQYF
TRBV3-1,.,.,TRBJ1-2,TGTGCCAGCAGCCCTTCGGGCAGGGACAACTATGGCTACACCTTC,CASSPSGRDNYGYTF
TRBV12-3/TRBV12-4,TRBD1,few,TRBJ1-2,TGTGCCAGCCACCGACAGGGGATTGGCTACACCTTC,CASHRQGIGYTF
TRBV12-3/TRBV12-4,TRBD1,.,TRBJ1-3,TGTGCCAGCAGCCACCGGGACAGCTCTGGAAACACCATATATTTT,CASSHRDSSGNTIYF
TRBV12-3/TRBV12-4,.,.,TRBJ2-2,TGTGCCAGCAGTTCTGGAGTGGACACCGGGGAGCTGTTTTTT,CASSSGVDTGELFF
TRBV3-1,.,few,TRBJ1-2,TGTGCCAGCAGCCAAGTGTGGGAGAGGACATCATGGAACTATGGCTACACCTTC,CASSQVWERTSWNYGYTF
TRBV7-8,TRBD2,.,TRBJ2-3,TGTGCCAGCAGCTTACCCCTAGCGGGAGGTCTGTGGGGCACAGATACGCAGTATTTT,CASSLPLAGGLWGTDTQYF
TRBV7-8,.,.,TRBJ2-5,TGTGCCAGCAGCGCTACATTTTTCGAGGGAGTCCTCCAAGAGACCCAGTACTTC,CASSATFFEGVLQETQYF
TRBV5-1,.,.,TRBJ2-1,TGCGCCAGCTCCGCCAGGGCCGAAGGGTACAATGAGCAGTTCTTC,CASSARAEGYNEQFF
TRBV5-1,.,few,TRBJ2-3,TGCGCCAGCAGCTTGAGCCTGGCAGATACGCAGTATTTT,CASSLSLADTQYF
TRBV7-9,.,.,TRBJ2-7,TGTGCCAGCAGCTTAGTCGGGCGGGAGCAGTACTTC,CASSLVGREQYF
TRBV7-2,.,few,TRBJ2-5,TGTGCCAGCAGCTCGGATCAGACCCAGTACTTC,CASSSDQTQYF
TRBV25-1,.,.,TRBJ2-1,TGTGCCAGCAGTGAAGGTACTAAGGGTGAGCAGTTCTTC,CASSEGTKGEQFF
TRBV7-3,TRBD2,.,TRBJ2-1,TGTGCCAGCAGCCCTAGCGGGATTAACAATGAGCAGTTCTTC,CASSPSGINNEQFF
TRBV2,TRBD2,.,TRBJ2-1,TGTGCCAGCAGTGTAGGGAGCGGGGGGTACAATGAGCAGTTCTTC,CASSVGSGGYNEQFF
TRBV6-1,.,.,TRBJ2-2,TGTGCCAGCAGCCGCGGGACTCAGAACACCGGGGAGCTGTTTTTT,CASSRGTQNTGELFF
TRBV9,.,many,TRBJ2-2,TGTGCCAGCAGCGACTCTCTGGAGGAGCACACCGGGGAGCTGTTTTTT,CASSDSLEEHTGELFF
TRBV20-1,.,.,TRBJ2-1,TGCAGTGCGAAGAGGGGAGTAGGGGCCCTCAATGAGCAGTTCTTC,CSAKRGVGALNEQFF
TRBV7-2,TRBD2,.,TRBJ2-7,TGTGCCAGCAGCTTCGCCGGGGGGGGGAATCCCTGGTACGAGCAGTACTTC,CASSFAGGGNPWYEQYF
TRBV10-2,TRBD1,.,TRBJ2-7,TGCGCCAGCCAGACAGGGGGGAACTACGAGCAGTACTTC,CASQTGGNYEQYF
TRBV24-1,.,.,TRBJ2-2,TGTGCCACCAGTGATTTGCGGTCACAGGGAATGACCGGGGAGCTGTTTTTT,CATSDLRSQGMTGELFF
TRBV27,TRBD1,.,TRBJ1-3,TGTGCCAGCAGTTACAGGGGCTTCTCTGGAAACACCATATATTTT,CASSYRGFSGNTIYF
TRBV6-1,.,.,TRBJ1-1,TGTGCCAGCAGTGATCCATGGGGAATGATGAACACTGAAGCTTTCTTT,CASSDPWGMMNTEAFF
TRBV4-3,.,few,TRBJ2-2,TGCGCCAGCAGCCAAGTCCTAAGACAGGCCAACACCGGGGAGCTGTTTTTT,CASSQVLRQANTGELFF
TRBV3-1,TRBD2,once,TRBJ2-7,TGTGCCAGCAGCCCCAGGACTAGCGTCTACGAGCAGTACTTC,CASSPRTSVYEQYF